This T cell receptor beta chain was identified in a study of blood T cell repertoires in COVID-19. This CDR3 has 14 amino acids. The ends lost 6 bases at V and 0 bases at J; junction bases unmatched: 4. In germline, CDR1 is SNHLY, CDR2 FYNNEI. One Seattle source followed patients from active infection through their disease course. This clone was recorded once. Produced via immunoSEQ multiplex PCR; TCRdb's table is partial and in-frame only. The data show roughly 78,000 clones, about 85% seen once. The sequenced material came from peripheral blood. This receptor was taken from a man aged 50 to 59 with COVID-19, enrolled during active disease. This chain joins TRBV2 and TRBJ1-1; 7 bases line up with TRBD1. CDR3 DNA sequence: TGTGCCAGCAGCAAGACAGGGATGAACACTGAAGCTTTCTTT. As protein: CASSKTGMNTEAFF. Based on the CDR3 plus reference TRBV2 and TRBJ1-1, the full variable domain is EPEVTQTPSHQVTQMGQEVILRCVPISNHLYFYWYRQILGQKVEFLVSFYNNEISEKSEIFDDQFSVERPDGSNFTLKIRSTKLEDSAMYFCASSKTGMNTEAFFGQGTRLTVV.